The 26 T cell receptor beta chains presented below share a single source sample, sequenced in a study of CD8 T cells in Susac syndrome. RNA totalling about 0.5 to 1 ug underwent reverse transcription with random hexamers. TCRdb reanalysed the immunoSEQ multiplex PCR reads using MiXCR and keeps one entry per CDR3 protein. Among some 150,000 distinct CDR3 sequences listed, 94% were seen once. The sample taken for sequencing was CD8+ T cells from PBMCs. These receptors originate from a human donor with multiple sclerosis.

In this sample, this clonotype turned up once. The chain employs TRBV7-9 and TRBJ2-7; D remains unclear. The CDR3 is made up of 16 amino acids. The V gene's germline CDR1 is SEHNR and CDR2 FQNEAQ (reference sequence). Trimming left V 2 bases short and J 2 bases short, with 16 bases between. Here the CDR3 reads CASSLNGKPPPYEQYF. The DNA for the CDR3 is TGTGCCAGCAGCTTAAATGGGAAACCGCCTCCCTACGAGCAGTACTTC.

J is TRBJ2-7 and V is TRBV4-1; 13 bases are a match to TRBD2. The CDR3 extends over 15 amino acids. V trimming: 4 bases; J trimming: 2 bases; junction bases outside the gene matches: 2. Looked up from germline, CDR1 is MGHRA and CDR2 is YSYEKL. CDR3 sequence (DNA): TGCGCCAGCAGCCCGGGGACTAGCGGGACCTACGAGCAGTACTTC. It encodes CASSPGTSGTYEQYF.

The CDR3 DNA reads as TGCGCCAGCAGCCAAGATAGGGGGGGATACGAGCAGTACTTC. Residues: CASSQDRGGYEQYF. The chain uses TRBV4-1 and TRBJ2-7; a possible D gene is TRBD2 (7 bases). The germline gives CDR1 MGHRA, CDR2 YSYEKL. The germline V and J ends were trimmed by 0 bases and 4 bases, with 10 bases remaining between them. The CDR3 is made up of 14 amino acids.

The V and J genes are TRBV11-2 and TRBJ2-3, with D maybe TRBD2 (5 bases). Trimming shortened V by 5 bases and J by 0 bases, and 18 bases separated the two germline ends. There are 17 residues in the CDR3. Germline lookup yields CDR1 SGHAT and CDR2 FQNNGV. CDR3 sequence: CASSLWRRWRSTDTQYF. CDR3 nucleotide sequence: TGTGCCAGCAGCCTCTGGCGGAGATGGAGGAGCACAGATACGCAGTATTTT.

V and J are TRBV29-1 and TRBJ2-7, with 12 bases identical to TRBD1. This CDR3 contains 14 residues. The trim removed 7 bases at V and 4 bases at J, leaving 8 bases unmatched. CDR1 and CDR2 (germline): SQVTM, ANQGSEA. This CDR3 is CSATGTGGFYEQYF. CDR3 nucleotide sequence: TGCAGCGCCACCGGGACAGGGGGCTTTTACGAGCAGTACTTC.

The chain couples TRBV10-3 to TRBJ2-2; D gene ambiguous. V was shortened by 7 bases and J by 8 bases, with 11 bases between the two germline ends. The germline CDR1 and CDR2 sequences are ENHRY and SYGVKD. This CDR3 has 12 residues. CDR3 sequence: CAIKIDRGELFF. CDR3 sequence (DNA): TGTGCCATCAAGATCGATCGGGGGGAGCTGTTTTTT.

The gene calls are TRBV15 and TRBJ1-2; no firm D call. Germline-derived CDR1 and CDR2 are LNHNV and YYDKDF (reference sequence). The CDR3 has 13 amino acids. The V end was cut by 0 bases, the J end by 14 bases, with 16 bases between. DNA of the CDR3: TGTGCCACCAGCAGAGACCGGTCGCAACCTGGGACCTTC. Amino acid sequence: CATSRDRSQPGTF. The full variable domain, with the rest looked up from reference TRBV15 and TRBJ1-2, is DAMVIQNPRYQVTQFGKPVTLSCSQTLNHNVMYWYQQKSSQAPKLLFHYYDKDFNNEADTPDNFQSRRPNTSFCFLDIRSPGLGDTAMYLCATSRDRSQPGTFGSGTRLTVV.

In DNA, the CDR3 is TGTGCCACCAGAGCAGGCGATTATGGCTACACCTTC. Translated: CATRAGDYGYTF. This chain uses TRBV15 with TRBJ1-2; D is uncertain. This CDR3 is 12 amino acids long. The V gene's germline CDR1 is LNHNV and CDR2 YYDKDF (reference sequence). Deletions cut 6 bases from V and 5 bases from J, with 10 bases between. Complete variable domain (other parts from reference TRBV15 and TRBJ1-2): DAMVIQNPRYQVTQFGKPVTLSCSQTLNHNVMYWYQQKSSQAPKLLFHYYDKDFNNEADTPDNFQSRRPNTSFCFLDIRSPGLGDTAMYLCATRAGDYGYTFGSGTRLTVV.

The V gene is TRBV20-1, the J gene TRBJ2-7; the match to TRBD1 covers 7 bases. Germline lookup yields CDR1 DFQATT and CDR2 SNEGSKA (reference sequence). The V and J ends lost 6 bases and 1 base, in that order; junction bases with no gene match: 9. This CDR3 has 14 residues. The CDR3 region has the DNA TGCAGTGCCACCGGAGGACAGGCATCCTACGAGCAGTACTTC. This gives the protein CSATGGQASYEQYF.

The chain joins TRBV29-1 to TRBJ1-1, with no clear D. This CDR3 region has 11 residues. V was pared by 3 bases and J by 5 bases, with 7 bases between. Germline V gene sequence: CDR1 SQVTM, CDR2 ANQGSEA. The CDR3 protein is CSVDFVTEAFF. CDR3 nucleotide sequence: TGCAGCGTTGATTTTGTTACTGAAGCTTTCTTT.

The chain links TRBV12-3 or TRBV12-4 to TRBJ2-7; D not certain. The length of the CDR3 is 12 residues. Trimming left V 6 bases short and J 1 base short, with 7 bases between. CDR3 nucleotides: TGTGCCAGCAGCTGGGGTTCCTACGAGCAGTACTTC. This codes for CASSWGSYEQYF.

J is TRBJ2-1 and V is TRBV29-1; TRBD1 agrees at 10 bases. V trimming: 6 bases; J trimming: 2 bases; junction bases outside the gene matches: 10. The length of the CDR3 is 16 residues. Germline CDR1 SQVTM, CDR2 ANQGSEA. CDR3 sequence reads: CSVEPTGTGAYNEQFF. CDR3 bases: TGCAGCGTAGAACCAACCGGGACAGGGGCCTACAATGAGCAGTTCTTC.

This clonotype has a single count. The chain carries TRBV4-1 and TRBJ1-2, with 8 bases lining up with TRBD1. The CDR3 extends over 15 amino acids. The ends lost 4 bases at V and 7 bases at J; junction bases unmatched: 11. Germline V gene lookup returns CDR1 MGHRA and CDR2 YSYEKL. CDR3 sequence: CASSRVDRVGVGYTF. For the CDR3, the DNA is TGCGCCAGCAGCCGAGTGGACAGGGTAGGGGTTGGCTACACCTTC.

Only one count was recorded for this clonotype. The chain carries TRBV9 and TRBJ1-6, with D perhaps TRBD1 (5 bases). Germline V gene data show CDR1 as SGDLS and CDR2 as YYNGEE. The V end lost 3 bases, the J end lost 7 bases, and 14 bases lay between the germline ends. This CDR3 is 15 amino acids long. This chain's CDR3 is CASSADSGANSPLHF. The CDR3 bases are TGTGCCAGCAGCGCTGATTCCGGGGCAAATTCACCCCTCCACTTT.

V usage is TRBV25-1 and J usage is TRBJ2-2; D gene uncertain. Germline assignment: CDR1 MGHDK and CDR2 SYGVNS. The V and J ends lost 6 bases and 10 bases respectively, with 6 bases between them. This CDR3 contains 10 residues. The CDR3 loop reads CASRGPELFF. The CDR3 nucleotides are TGTGCCAGCAGAGGACCGGAGCTGTTTTTT. The full variable domain, rest sourced from reference TRBV25-1 and TRBJ2-2, is EADIYQTPRYLVIGTGKKITLECSQTMGHDKMYWYQQDPGMELHLIHYSYGVNSTEKGDLSSESTVSRIRTEHFPLTLESARPSHTSQYLCASRGPELFFGEGSRLTVL.

This chain uses TRBV25-1 with TRBJ2-7, with TRBD2 identical over 7 bases. Per germline, CDR1 MGHDK and CDR2 SYGVNS. The CDR3 length is 11 residues. J gave up 6 bases and V 10 bases, and 6 bases lay outside the gene matches. CDR3 region: CATWGGVEQYF. CDR3 nucleotide sequence: TGTGCCACATGGGGAGGGGTCGAGCAGTACTTC.

The chain uses TRBV30 and TRBJ1-4; 9 bases are a match to TRBD1. With V trimmed by 1 base and J by 6 bases, 9 bases remained unmatched. CDR3 length: 16 residues. Looked up from germline, CDR1 is GTSNPN and CDR2 is SVGIG (reference sequence). Here the CDR3 reads CAWSETGTGFYEKLFF. The CDR3, as DNA: TGTGCCTGGAGTGAGACAGGGACAGGGTTTTATGAAAAACTGTTTTTT.

The chain uses TRBV9 and TRBJ2-5; 8 bases align to TRBD2. This CDR3 comprises 14 residues. Germline CDR1 SGDLS, CDR2 YYNGEE. Trimming removed 3 bases from V and 7 bases from J; junction bases left unmatched: 8. CDR3 amino acids: CASSGERGKWTQYF. CDR3 DNA sequence: TGTGCCAGCAGCGGAGAGCGGGGGAAGTGGACCCAGTACTTC.

The rearrangement uses TRBV29-1 and TRBJ1-5, with D possibly being TRBD1 (5 bases). V was pared by 7 bases and J by 3 bases, with 13 bases between. CDR1 is SQVTM and CDR2 is ANQGSEA in the germline V gene. The CDR3 spans 13 residues. Here the CDR3 DNA reads TGCAGCGCTCTGGGAGGGGACAATCAGCCCCAGCATTTT. It yields the protein CSALGGDNQPQHF.

The chain employs TRBV29-1 and TRBJ1-1; D is unclear. The ends were cut back, 5 bases at V and 1 base at J, with 5 bases in the middle. CDR3 length: 11 residues. Germline CDR1 is SQVTM and CDR2 is ANQGSEA. The CDR3 sequence: CSVTSNTEAFF. In DNA, the CDR3 is TGCAGCGTTACCTCGAACACTGAAGCTTTCTTT.

This chain joins TRBV10-3 and TRBJ2-7; the match to TRBD2 covers 10 bases. V dropped 4 bases and J dropped 0; count of bases not matched to a gene: 3. This CDR3 spans 15 amino acids. Germline CDR1 and CDR2: ENHRY and SYGVKD. CDR3 nucleotide sequence: TGTGCCATCAGTGGGACTAGCGGTAGCTCCTACGAGCAGTACTTC. Protein product: CAISGTSGSSYEQYF.

V usage is TRBV6-5 and J usage is TRBJ1-1; possibly TRBD1 for D (6 bases). CDR3 length: 14 amino acids. The germline gives CDR1 MNHEY, CDR2 SVGAGI. V was trimmed by 4 bases and J by 4 bases, leaving 13 bases between them. CDR3 residues: CASSLGQYGTEAFF. The CDR3 bases are TGTGCCAGCAGTTTAGGACAGTATGGCACTGAAGCTTTCTTT.

The rearrangement joins TRBV7-9 to TRBJ1-6; D gene ambiguous. Germline V CDR1 and CDR2: SEHNR, FQNEAQ (reference sequence). Trimming pared 2 bases from V and 6 bases from J, leaving 2 bases between. The CDR3 contains 12 residues. As DNA, the CDR3 is TGTGCCAGCAGCTTAAGTAATTCACCCCTCCACTTT. It specifies CASSLSNSPLHF.

The chain joins TRBV9 to TRBJ2-7; 9 bases line up with TRBD1. J gave up 3 bases and V 0 bases, and 4 bases lay outside the gene matches. Per germline, CDR1 SGDLS and CDR2 YYNGEE. This CDR3 region has 15 residues. CDR3: CASSVGGTGSYEQYF. Here the CDR3 DNA reads TGTGCCAGCAGCGTAGGTGGGACAGGGAGCTACGAGCAGTACTTC. Supplemented by reference TRBV9 and TRBJ2-7, the full variable domain reads DSGVTQTPKHLITATGQRVTLRCSPRSGDLSVYWYQQSLDQGLQFLIQYYNGEERAKGNILERFSAQQFPDLHSELNLSSLELGDSALYFCASSVGGTGSYEQYFGPGTRLTVT.

The DNA of the CDR3 is TGTGCCAGCACCGAAGGTGCCTTCTATGGCTACACCTTC. Amino acid sequence: CASTEGAFYGYTF. The V gene is TRBV2, the J gene TRBJ1-2; D gene ambiguous. CDR1 is SNHLY and CDR2 is FYNNEI in the germline V gene. The CDR3 has 13 amino acids. With 7 bases removed from V and 4 bases from J, the gap between germline ends came to 13 bases.

The chain links TRBV20-1 to TRBJ1-5; D unclear. This CDR3 is 17 amino acids long. Germline V gene lookup returns CDR1 DFQATT and CDR2 SNEGSKA (reference sequence). V lost 6 bases, J lost 0 bases, and 21 bases lay in between. The CDR3 DNA reads as TGCAGTGCCAGTGAAGCCGGGCTTTACCATAGCAATCAGCCCCAGCATTTT. Amino acids: CSASEAGLYHSNQPQHF.